This T cell receptor beta chain was recorded in a study of cytomegalovirus exposure and HLA in healthy donors. There were likely unrecorded immune exposures, though donors were nominally healthy when sampled. Researchers ran the PCR with 60 Vbeta and 13 Jbeta primers. Clones were sequenced by immunoSEQ multiplex PCR, and TCRdb holds only the in-frame ones, with some missing. The sample comprises 130,000 to 150,000 clones, approximately 79% of which are singletons, and 0.5% to 0.85% rests with the top ten. Germline assignment: CDR1 PRHDT and CDR2 FYEKMQ (reference sequence). Losses at the gene ends were 7 bases for V and 6 bases for J; bases not matched to a gene: 11. The CDR3 is made up of 17 amino acids.

The chain couples TRBV13 to TRBJ2-1; 14 nucleotides agree with TRBD2. The receptor's source is a male donor in good health and CMV-seronegative. The specimen sequenced was PBMCs. This CDR3 reads CASTEAGTSGRRNEQFF. In DNA, the CDR3 is TGTGCCAGCACCGAAGCCGGGACTAGCGGGAGACGCAATGAGCAGTTCTTC.